The entry that follows covers one T cell receptor (beta chain) sequence. What it binds is unknown. This entry belongs to a study of vaccination effects on CD4 cells after COVID-19. Sequenced by immunoSEQ multiplex PCR; TCRdb stores in-frame clones only, minus some. The sample shows fewer than 35,000 clones, almost 75% of them seen only once. V lost 2 bases and J lost 6, with 15 bases in between. The CDR3 extends over 16 amino acids. Germline CDR1 SGHRS, CDR2 YFSETQ. Prior to sequencing, the ViraFEST assay stimulated PBMC with viral peptide pools, which expanded the antigen-specific CD4+ T cells. When roughly eleven days of culture had elapsed, CD4+ T cells were isolated. Either the mRNA-1273 or the BNT162b2 vaccine was given to participants as two doses.

The clonotype originates from a human donor who received a COVID-19 vaccine. The V call is TRBV5-1, the J call TRBJ1-6; D not certain. The specimen comprised CD4+ T cells from PBMCs cultured with HCoV-229E spike peptides, sampled after COVID-19 vaccination. The CDR3 region has the DNA TGCGCCAGCAGCTTTAATTCTCCCAGTGCTAATTCACCCCTCCACTTT. Its protein product is CASSFNSPSANSPLHF.